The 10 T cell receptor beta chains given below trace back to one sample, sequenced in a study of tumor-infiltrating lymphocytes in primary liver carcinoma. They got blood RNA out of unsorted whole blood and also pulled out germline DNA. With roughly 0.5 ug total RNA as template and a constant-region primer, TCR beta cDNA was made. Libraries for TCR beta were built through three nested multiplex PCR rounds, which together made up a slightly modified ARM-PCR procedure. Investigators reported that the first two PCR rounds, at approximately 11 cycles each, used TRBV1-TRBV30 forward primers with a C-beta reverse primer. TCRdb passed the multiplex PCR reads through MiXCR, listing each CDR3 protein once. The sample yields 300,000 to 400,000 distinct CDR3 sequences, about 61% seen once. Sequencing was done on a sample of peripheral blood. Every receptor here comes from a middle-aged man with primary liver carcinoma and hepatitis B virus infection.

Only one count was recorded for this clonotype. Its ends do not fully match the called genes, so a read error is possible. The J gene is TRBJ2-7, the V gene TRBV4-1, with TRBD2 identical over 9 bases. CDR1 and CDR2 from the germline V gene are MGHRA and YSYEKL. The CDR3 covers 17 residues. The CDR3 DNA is TGTGCCAGCCGTGGTTTAACTGCTAGCGGGATTGTACCCGAGCAGTACTTC. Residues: CASRGLTASGIVPEQYF.

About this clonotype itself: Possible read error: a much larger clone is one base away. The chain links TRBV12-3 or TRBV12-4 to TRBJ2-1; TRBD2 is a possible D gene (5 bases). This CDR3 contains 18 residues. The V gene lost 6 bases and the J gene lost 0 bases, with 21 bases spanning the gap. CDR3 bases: TGTGCCAGCAGCAAGGAGGTAACGGAGGACCACTCCTACAATGAGCAGTTCTTC. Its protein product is CASSKEVTEDHSYNEQFF.

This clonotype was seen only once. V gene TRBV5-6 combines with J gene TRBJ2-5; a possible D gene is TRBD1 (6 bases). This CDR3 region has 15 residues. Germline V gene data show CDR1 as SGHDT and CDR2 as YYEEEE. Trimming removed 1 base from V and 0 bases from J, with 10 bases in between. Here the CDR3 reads CASSLYRAYQETQYF. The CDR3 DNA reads TGTGCCAGCAGCTTGTACAGGGCGTACCAAGAGACCCAGTACTTC.

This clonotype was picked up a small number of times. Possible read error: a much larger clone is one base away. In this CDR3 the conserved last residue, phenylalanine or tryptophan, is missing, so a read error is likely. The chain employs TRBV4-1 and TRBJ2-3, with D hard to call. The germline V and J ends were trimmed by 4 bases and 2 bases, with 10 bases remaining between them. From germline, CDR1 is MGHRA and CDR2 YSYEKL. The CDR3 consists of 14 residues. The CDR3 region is CASSPGPTTDTQYL. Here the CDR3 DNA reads TGCGCCAGCAGCCCCGGACCGACCACAGATACGCAGTATTTG.

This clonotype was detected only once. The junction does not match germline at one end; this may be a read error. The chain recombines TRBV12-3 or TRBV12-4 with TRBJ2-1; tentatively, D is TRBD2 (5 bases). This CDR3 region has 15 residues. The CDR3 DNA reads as TGTGCCAGCAGTTTCTGGGCATCATCCGTGGGAGAGCAGGTCTTC. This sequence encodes CASSFWASSVGEQVF.

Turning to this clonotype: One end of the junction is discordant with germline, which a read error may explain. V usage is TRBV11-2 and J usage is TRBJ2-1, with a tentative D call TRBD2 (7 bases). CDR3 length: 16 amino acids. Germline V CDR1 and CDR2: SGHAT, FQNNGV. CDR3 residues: CASSIEVGGPNNEQFF. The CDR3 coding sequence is TGTGCCAGCAGCATAGAGGTGGGGGGGCCCAACAATGAGCAGTTCTTC.

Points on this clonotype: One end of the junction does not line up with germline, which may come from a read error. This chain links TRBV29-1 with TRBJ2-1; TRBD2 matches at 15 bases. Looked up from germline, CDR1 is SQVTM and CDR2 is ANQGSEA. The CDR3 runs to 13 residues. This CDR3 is CRVRTSGRAEQFF. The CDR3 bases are TGCAGGGTTCGGACTAGCGGGAGGGCTGAGCAGTTCTTT.

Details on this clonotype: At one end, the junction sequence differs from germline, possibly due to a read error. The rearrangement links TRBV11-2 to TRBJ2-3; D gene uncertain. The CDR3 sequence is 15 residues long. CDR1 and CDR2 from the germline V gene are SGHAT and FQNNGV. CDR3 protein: CDSSLVSLSTDTQYF. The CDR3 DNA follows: TGTGACAGCAGCTTAGTCTCACTGAGCACAGATACGCAGTATTTT.

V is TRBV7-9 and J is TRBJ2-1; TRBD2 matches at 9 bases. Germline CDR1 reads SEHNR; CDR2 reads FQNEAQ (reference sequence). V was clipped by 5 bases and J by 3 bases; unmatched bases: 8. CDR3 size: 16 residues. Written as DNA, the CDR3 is TGTGCCAGCAGCGAGGGCACTAGCGGGTTCTACAATGAGCAGTTCTTC. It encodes CASSEGTSGFYNEQFF. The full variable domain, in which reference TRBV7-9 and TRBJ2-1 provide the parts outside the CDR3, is DTGVSQNPRHKITKRGQNVTFRCDPISEHNRLYWYRQTLGQGPEFLTYFQNEAQLEKSRLLSDRFSAERPKGSFSTLEIQRTEQGDSAMYLCASSEGTSGFYNEQFFGPGTRLTVL.

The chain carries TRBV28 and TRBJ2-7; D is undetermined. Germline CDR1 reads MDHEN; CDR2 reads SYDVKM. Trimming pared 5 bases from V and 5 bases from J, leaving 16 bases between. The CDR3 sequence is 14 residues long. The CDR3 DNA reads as TGTGCCAGCAGTCCCTCGGGCCTGTATCACGAGCAGTACTTC. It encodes CASSPSGLYHEQYF.